This T cell receptor (beta chain) was identified in a study of vaccination and CD4 T cells after COVID-19. Whole-study context: Each convalescent patient was PCR positive for SARS-CoV-2 on nasal swab; fewer than ten cases were mild and one severe. Drawing of post-COVID samples took place a median about 100 days after diagnosis (range 35 to 161).

The V segment lost 5 bases and the J segment 8 bases; nucleotides outside the gene matches: 11. The CDR3 has 14 residues. The germline CDR1 and CDR2 sequences are MNHNS and SASEGT. This clonotype is a singleton in its sample. Its antigen is undetermined. Treatment: approximately nine-day PBMC culture with coronavirus spike peptide pools or control peptides (ViraFEST assay). Peptide-pool expansion of antigen-specific T cells preceded TCR sequencing in ViraFEST. Sequencing of DNA taken from cultured CD4+ T cells relied on the Oncomine TCR Beta short-read assay. TCRdb re-called the PCR reads with MiXCR, one entry per CDR3 protein. The sample lists some 15,000 distinct CDR3 sequences, less than 70% seen once, with 7.4% in the top ten.

Material for sequencing was CD4+ T cells from blood, cultured in vitro. The chain combines TRBV6-1 with TRBJ1-1, with TRBD1 matching over 7 bases. This receptor was taken from a human donor who had recovered from COVID-19. CDR3 DNA: TGTGCCAGCAGTCGGACAGGCCTCACCCCGGAAGCTTTCTTT. It yields the protein CASSRTGLTPEAFF.